A single sample is the source of the 27 T cell receptor beta chains below, sequenced in a study of OX40 agonist ivuxolimab in advanced cancers. Preparation of the library involved the immunoSEQ multiplex PCR assay. In TCRdb, the immuneACCESS table is reduced to in-frame sequences with V and J assigned. These tables do not hold every clone; where another copy was compared, an unresolved V gene accounts for under half, and the others remain unexplained. The sample yields about 83,000 clones; more than 80% were counted once. Jointly, the top ten make up 8.4% of the sample. Sequences were derived from CD4+ or CD8+ T cells sorted from blood, sampled in a trial of the OX40 agonist ivuxolimab. The receptor source for this set is an adult with an advanced solid tumor such as melanoma, head and neck, liver or kidney cancer.

The gene calls are TRBV27 and TRBJ1-1; D is ambiguous. The CDR3 is made up of 13 amino acids. V gave up 1 base and J gave up 8 bases, with 11 bases separating them. Germline V CDR1 and CDR2: MNHEY, SMNVEV (reference sequence). CDR3 sequence reads: CASSLYWSREAFF. The CDR3 DNA reads as TGTGCCAGCAGTTTATATTGGTCCCGAGAAGCTTTCTTT.

This sequence joins TRBV7-2 and TRBJ2-5, with 9 bases matching TRBD1. CDR1 and CDR2 from the germline V gene are SGHTA and FQGNSA. Germline trimming cut 5 bases from V and 5 bases from J; bases unmatched to any gene: 9. The CDR3 runs to 15 residues. The CDR3 DNA reads TGTGCCAGCAGCCGATTACAGGGGGCCTATGAGACCCAGTACTTC. Translation: CASSRLQGAYETQYF.

The V and J genes are TRBV7-3 and TRBJ2-1; 9 positions match TRBD1. Germline trimming cut 1 base from V and 8 bases from J; bases unmatched to any gene: 3. Per germline, CDR1 SGHTA and CDR2 FQGTGA. CDR3 size: 14 residues. The CDR3 DNA follows: TGTGCCAGCAGCTTAAGCGGGACAGGGTATGAGCAGTTCTTC. Its protein product is CASSLSGTGYEQFF.

CDR3 coding DNA: TGTGCCAGCAGTAATACCAGGGAGCAGCGGAACACTGAAGCTTTCTTT. Translating gives CASSNTREQRNTEAFF. The chain links TRBV2 to TRBJ1-1, with D perhaps TRBD1 (5 bases). V lost 5 bases, J lost 1 base, and 17 bases lay in between. Germline CDR1 is SNHLY and CDR2 is FYNNEI. This CDR3 spans 16 amino acids.

This clone occurred once. The rearrangement uses TRBV6-5 and TRBJ1-1, with 10 bases fitting TRBD1. The length of the CDR3 is 16 residues. Trimming removed 0 bases from V and 5 bases from J; junction bases left unmatched: 6. Germline values: CDR1 MNHEY, CDR2 SVGAGI. As DNA, the CDR3 is TGTGCCAGCAGTTACTCCTCGGGACAGGGGTGGACTGAAGCTTTCTTT. Translation gives CASSYSSGQGWTEAFF.

On this clone itself: Other DNA sequences from this sample encode an identical CDR3 as well. The J gene is TRBJ2-1, the V gene TRBV9; D uncertain. CDR3 length equals 13 residues. The V gene's germline CDR1 is SGDLS and CDR2 YYNGEE. V lost 0 bases and J 9 bases, leaving 10 bases between the germline ends. CDR3 loop: CASSVGAITEQFF. The CDR3 DNA reads TGTGCCAGCAGCGTAGGAGCTATTACTGAGCAGTTCTTC.

This clone has just one count. The chain couples TRBV6-6 to TRBJ2-7; 8 nucleotides align to TRBD1. After removal of 4 bases from V and 5 bases from J, the junction contained 4 bases not matched to a gene. Germline lookup yields CDR1 MNHNY and CDR2 SVGAGI (reference sequence). The CDR3 runs 13 residues. CDR3 in amino acids: CASSSYRGDEQYF. The DNA of the CDR3 is TGTGCCAGCAGTTCGTACAGGGGGGACGAGCAGTACTTC.

This clone was recorded once. The chain combines TRBV30 with TRBJ1-5, with 7 bases aligning to TRBD1. With V trimmed by 7 bases and J by 6 bases, 24 bases remained unmatched. The CDR3 has 18 amino acids. Germline V gene data show CDR1 as GTSNPN and CDR2 as SVGIG (reference sequence). In DNA form, the CDR3 reads TGTGCCTTACAAGAAGGACAGGAAGACCCTTTCCTGGGTCAGCCCCAGCATTTT. It translates to CALQEGQEDPFLGQPQHF.

This sequence joins TRBV6-5 and TRBJ1-2, with D unresolved. The CDR3 consists of 13 residues. Germline V CDR1 and CDR2: MNHEY, SVGAGI. Trimming removed 7 bases at V and 4 bases at J, with 13 bases between. The CDR3 here is CASTHSISYGYTF. Here the CDR3 DNA reads TGTGCCAGCACCCATAGTATCTCCTATGGCTACACCTTC.

V usage is TRBV9 and J usage is TRBJ1-2; the D is unclear. Germline CDR1 is SGDLS and CDR2 is YYNGEE. Trimming removed 4 bases from V and 5 bases from J, with 12 bases in between. The CDR3 loop spans 13 amino acids. CDR3 amino acids: CASSPVADYGYTF. The CDR3 DNA reads as TGTGCCAGCAGCCCGGTGGCAGATTATGGCTACACCTTC.

The chain recombines TRBV19 with TRBJ2-7; perhaps TRBD2 as D (5 bases). This CDR3 spans 16 amino acids. With 3 bases removed from V and 5 bases from J, the gap between germline ends came to 20 bases. Germline-derived CDR1 and CDR2 are LNHDA and SQIVND (reference sequence). The CDR3, as DNA: TGTGCCAGTAGTATGGACCACACTTACGAGAGGGACGAGCAGTACGTC. Its protein is CASSMDHTYERDEQYV.

This chain joins TRBV18 and TRBJ1-3; no definite D call. The V gene lost 2 bases and the J gene lost 0 bases, with 11 bases spanning the gap. The CDR3 is 16 residues long. The germline CDR1 and CDR2 sequences are KGHSH and LQKENI. CDR3 amino acids: CASSPKVSPSGNTIYF. CDR3 nucleotides: TGTGCCAGCTCACCAAAGGTTTCCCCCTCTGGAAACACCATATATTTT.

The chain couples TRBV19 to TRBJ1-1; D unresolved. The length of the CDR3 is 11 residues. Germline CDR1 reads LNHDA; CDR2 reads SQIVND (reference sequence). V lost 5 bases, J lost 10 bases, and 11 bases lay in between. The CDR3 reads CASSGLRGAFF. The CDR3 nucleotides are TGTGCCAGTAGTGGGCTCCGGGGAGCTTTCTTT.

CDR3 loop: CASSDRGGSTGELFF. Written as DNA, the CDR3 is TGTGCCAGCAGTGATCGCGGGGGTAGCACCGGGGAGCTGTTTTTT. V gene TRBV9 combines with J gene TRBJ2-2; TRBD2 matches at 7 bases. The V gene end was trimmed by 5 bases and the J gene end by 4 bases; junction bases not matched to a gene: 8. CDR1 and CDR2 from the germline V gene are SGDLS and YYNGEE. The CDR3 is made up of 15 amino acids.

The V and J genes are TRBV7-2 and TRBJ2-7, with D unresolved. The V and J ends lost 4 bases and 7 bases respectively, with 11 bases between them. The CDR3 runs 12 residues. Germline V CDR1 and CDR2: SGHTA, FQGNSA. The CDR3 spells CASSYTGLEQYF. The CDR3 DNA is TGTGCCAGCAGCTATACCGGGTTGGAGCAGTACTTC.

The J gene is TRBJ1-5, the V gene TRBV18; D uncertain. The CDR3 runs to 14 residues. The germline CDR1 and CDR2 sequences are KGHSH and LQKENI. With 1 base removed from V and 0 bases from J, the gap between germline ends came to 4 bases. CDR3 sequence reads: CASSPRASNQPQHF. CDR3 sequence (DNA): TGTGCCAGCTCACCACGGGCTAGCAATCAGCCCCAGCATTTT.

The V call is TRBV6-1, the J call TRBJ2-2; 11 nucleotides agree with TRBD2. This CDR3 spans 15 amino acids. In germline, CDR1 is MNHNS, CDR2 SASEGT. J gave up 10 bases and V 6 bases, and 10 bases lay outside the gene matches. CDR3 sequence (DNA): TGTGCCAGCAGCCTCACTAGCGGGAGTCCGATGGAGCTGTTTTTT. Translated, it gives CASSLTSGSPMELFF.

V is TRBV19 and J is TRBJ2-1, with D possibly TRBD1 on 5 matching bases. The germline CDR1 and CDR2 sequences are LNHDA and SQIVND (reference sequence). V was shortened by 0 bases and J by 2 bases, with 14 bases between the two germline ends. There are 17 residues in the CDR3. In nucleotides, the CDR3 is TGTGCCAGTAGTATAGATTCAGGGTCAGGCCCCTACAATGAGCAGTTCTTC. This encodes CASSIDSGSGPYNEQFF.

The chain joins TRBV28 to TRBJ1-1; D is unresolved. Germline V gene lookup returns CDR1 MDHEN and CDR2 SYDVKM. This CDR3 is 15 amino acids long. V was pared by 2 bases and J by 4 bases, with 14 bases between. CDR3 sequence reads: CASSLSTNLGTEAFF. Here the CDR3 DNA reads TGTGCCAGCAGTTTAAGCACTAATTTAGGCACTGAAGCTTTCTTT.

The J gene is TRBJ1-1, the V gene TRBV4-3, with D possibly matching TRBD1 (5 bases). CDR3 size: 15 residues. Looked up from germline, CDR1 is LGHNA and CDR2 is YSLEER. Trimming removed 3 bases at V and 1 base at J, with 12 bases between. CDR3: CASSHDPGGNTEAFF. CDR3 bases: TGCGCCAGCAGCCATGATCCGGGGGGGAACACTGAAGCTTTCTTT.

V gene TRBV10-3 combines with J gene TRBJ1-6; TRBD1 matches at 9 bases. Germline loops: CDR1 ENHRY, CDR2 SYGVKD. Germline trimming cut 6 bases from V and 10 bases from J; bases unmatched to any gene: 4. The CDR3 spans 13 residues. CDR3 loop: CAIRWTGVSPLHF. CDR3 sequence (DNA): TGTGCCATCAGGTGGACAGGGGTCTCACCCCTCCACTTT.

This chain uses TRBV25-1 with TRBJ1-5; no clear D gene. V dropped 1 base and J dropped 7 bases, with 11 bases sitting between them. Germline lookup yields CDR1 MGHDK and CDR2 SYGVNS. CDR3 size: 14 residues. The CDR3 reads CASSEWEGWQPQHF. The CDR3 bases are TGTGCCAGCAGTGAATGGGAAGGGTGGCAGCCCCAGCATTTT.

This chain joins TRBV9 and TRBJ2-1; TRBD1 aligns across 8 bases. CDR1 and CDR2 from the germline V gene are SGDLS and YYNGEE. This CDR3 region has 17 residues. Trimming removed 4 bases from V and 9 bases from J; junction bases left unmatched: 18. Written as DNA, the CDR3 is TGTGCCAGCAGCCCAGCTTGGACAGGGTGGGGAGTCGGTGAGCAGTTCTTC. Its translation is CASSPAWTGWGVGEQFF.

For the CDR3, the DNA is TGTGCCAGCAGCGGGGGCACGTTTGCAGATACGCAGTATTTT. Residues: CASSGGTFADTQYF. The chain combines TRBV9 with TRBJ2-3; D perhaps matches TRBD1 (5 bases). Deletions cut 3 bases from V and 4 bases from J, with 12 bases between. The germline V gene has CDR1 SGDLS and CDR2 YYNGEE. The length of the CDR3 is 14 residues.

The chain uses TRBV9 and TRBJ1-3, with a tentative D call TRBD1 (6 bases). Trimming left V 6 bases short and J 0 bases short, with 13 bases between. The germline gives CDR1 SGDLS, CDR2 YYNGEE. The length of the CDR3 is 15 residues. The CDR3 nucleotides read TGTGCCAGCACCCCAGGGGACTACTCTGGAAACACCATATATTTT. Translated: CASTPGDYSGNTIYF.

In its sample, this clone was seen a few times. The chain employs TRBV7-9 and TRBJ1-3; TRBD1 is a possible D gene (5 bases). V was pared by 3 bases and J by 8 bases, with 14 bases between. From germline, CDR1 is SEHNR and CDR2 FQNEAQ (reference sequence). The CDR3 has 14 residues. CDR3 DNA sequence: TGTGCCAGCAGCTTCAAGACAGATACGGACACCATATATTTT. This codes for CASSFKTDTDTIYF.

This clone was seen a handful of times. The J gene is TRBJ1-2, the V gene TRBV5-1; D is uncertain. The CDR3 contains 15 residues. Germline V gives CDR1 SGHRS, CDR2 YFSETQ. The V gene lost 1 base and the J gene lost 0 bases, with 10 bases spanning the gap. CDR3 sequence: CASSLSQGTNYGYTF. Written as DNA, the CDR3 is TGCGCCAGCAGCTTGAGTCAAGGGACTAACTATGGCTACACCTTC. The variable domain in full, completed from reference TRBV5-1 and TRBJ1-2, reads KAGVTQTPRYLIKTRGQQVTLSCSPISGHRSVSWYQQTPGQGLQFLFEYFSETQRNKGNFPGRFSGRQFSNSRSEMNVSTLELGDSALYLCASSLSQGTNYGYTFGSGTRLTVV.